What follows are 9 T cell receptor beta chains derived from one specimen sequenced in a study of T cells after yellow fever vaccination. MiXCR, run by TCRdb on the 5' RACE reads, gives a single entry per CDR3 protein. The sample lists some 500,000 distinct CDR3 sequences, around an eighth seen once, with more than 12% in the top ten. This sample comprised PBMCs, obtained on the day of the yellow fever booster vaccination. All receptors derive from a man younger than 45 who received the YFV17D yellow fever vaccine.

The table lists this clonotype with a few counts. The chain carries TRBV28 and TRBJ2-7; 12 bases fit TRBD1. CDR1 is MDHEN, CDR2 SYDVKM, per germline. V was pared by 3 bases and J by 6 bases, with 0 bases of the junction left unmatched. The CDR3 is 13 amino acids. CDR3 sequence: CASSLGQGAEQYF. The CDR3 nucleotides read TGTGCCAGCAGTTTGGGACAGGGGGCCGAGCAGTACTTC. The complete variable domain, with remaining parts taken from reference TRBV28 and TRBJ2-7, reads DVKVTQSSRYLVKRTGEKVFLECVQDMDHENMFWYRQDPGLGLRLIYFSYDVKMKEKGDIPEGYSVSREKKERFSLILESASTNQTSMYLCASSLGQGAEQYFGPGTRLTVT.

The chain combines TRBV12-5 with TRBJ2-3; 8 bases agree with TRBD2. Germline CDR1 is LGHNT and CDR2 is FRNRAP. Trimming at V came to 3 bases and at J to 5 bases, leaving 1 base not matched to a gene. The CDR3 sequence is 13 residues long. The chain's CDR3 is CASGFLAGDTQYF. CDR3 bases: TGTGCTAGTGGTTTCCTAGCGGGAGATACGCAGTATTTT.

The table lists this clonotype with a few counts. V usage is TRBV29-1 and J usage is TRBJ2-1, with D possibly being TRBD2 (5 bases). The V gene lost 3 bases and the J gene lost 7 bases, with 10 bases spanning the gap. The CDR3 spans 12 residues. Germline CDR1 SQVTM, CDR2 ANQGSEA. DNA for the CDR3: TGCAGCGTTGAGAGGGCTCGGAATGAGCAGTTCTTC. Residues: CSVERARNEQFF.

This clonotype was recorded a few times. V is TRBV19 and J is TRBJ1-2; D unclear. The CDR3 has 13 residues. V was cut by 5 bases and J by 4 bases, with 11 bases left in between. Germline CDR1 is LNHDA and CDR2 is SQIVND (reference sequence). CDR3 loop: CASSEFSPYGYTF. The CDR3, as DNA: TGTGCCAGTAGTGAGTTCAGCCCCTATGGCTACACCTTC.

This clonotype came up a few times. The J gene is TRBJ2-3, the V gene TRBV23-1, with 8 bases aligning to TRBD1. TRBV23-1 is an ORF, and what it does is uncertain. V dropped 7 bases and J dropped 2; count of bases not matched to a gene: 8. The CDR3 sequence is 15 residues long. CDR3 in amino acids: CASNPGQDPTDTQYF. The CDR3 DNA follows: TGCGCCAGCAACCCGGGACAGGACCCCACAGATACGCAGTATTTT.

The chain employs TRBV11-3 and TRBJ2-1; 9 bases agree with TRBD2. CDR3 length equals 15 residues. Trimming removed 5 bases from V and 9 bases from J; junction bases left unmatched: 11. Germline V lookup: CDR1 SGHNT, CDR2 YENEEA. The CDR3 loop reads CASSLHSGSVSEQFF. The CDR3 DNA is TGTGCCAGCAGCCTTCATAGCGGGAGTGTCTCTGAGCAGTTCTTC.

This clonotype showed up just a few times. The rearrangement uses TRBV25-1 and TRBJ2-1; the match to TRBD1 covers 7 bases. The CDR3 loop spans 17 amino acids. Germline CDR1 is MGHDK and CDR2 is SYGVNS. With V trimmed by 4 bases and J by 6 bases, 15 bases remained unmatched. The CDR3 DNA reads TGTGCCAGCAGTGGACGAGGATCCGGGACAGAACCCAATGAGCAGTTCTTC. Encoded protein: CASSGRGSGTEPNEQFF.

V and J are TRBV4-2 and TRBJ1-3; D uncertain. The CDR3 is 12 amino acids. Germline lookup yields CDR1 LGHNA and CDR2 YNFKEQ. Trimming removed 4 bases from V and 7 bases from J, with 8 bases in between. CDR3 DNA sequence: TGTGCCAGCAGCCCTGACATGAACACCATATATTTT. Its translation is CASSPDMNTIYF.

This clonotype showed up just a few times. The CDR3 DNA reads as TGTGCCTCTCAGGGGGGGGTATCCCACTCTGGGGCCAACGTCCTGACTTTC. This translates into CASQGGVSHSGANVLTF. The V gene is TRBV10-3, the J gene TRBJ2-6; D is perhaps TRBD1 or TRBD2 (7 bases each). The CDR3 covers 17 residues. Trimming cost V 11 bases and J 0 bases, with 20 bases left between them. CDR1 ENHRY and CDR2 SYGVKD come from the germline V gene.